This T cell receptor beta chain was captured by sequencing in a study of blood T cell repertoires in COVID-19. Enrollees, about 18 to 89 years old, lived in some 24 US areas. A COVID-19 case had been met by exposed participants during the 2 weeks before study entry. The data were produced by immunoSEQ multiplex PCR, yet TCRdb's version contains in-frame clones alone and is incomplete. The table lists roughly 240,000 clones, 83% of them singletons. The clonotype comes from a woman between 35 and 50 years old who had been exposed to COVID-19. The sequenced material came from PBMCs or T cells enriched from blood (not recorded which).

DNA of the CDR3: TGTGCCAGCAGCTCCCCATCAACTAGCGGGTGGGATACGCAGTATTTT. Protein sequence: CASSSPSTSGWDTQYF. The rearrangement uses TRBV11-2 and TRBJ2-3; 9 bases line up with TRBD2. This CDR3 contains 16 residues. Germline V gene lookup returns CDR1 SGHAT and CDR2 FQNNGV. V lost 4 bases to trimming and J lost 6 bases; unmatched junction nucleotides: 11.